This T cell receptor (beta chain) was identified during a study of T cells expressing NK-cell markers. Overall study: Sequencing covered eight donors, seven HCMV-seropositive and one seronegative.

This CDR3 comprises 18 residues. Germline V CDR1 and CDR2: LNHDA, SQIVND (reference sequence). A word on this clonotype: Its antigen is not identified.

Whole-study findings and limits: Expanded NKG2C+ T cell clones were not confirmed as HCMV-specific.

For each CDR3 protein, TCRdb gives one entry from its re-call of the 5' RACE reads, without DNA. The sample totals approximately 110,000 distinct CDR3 sequences. The chain links TRBV19 to TRBJ1-1; TCRdb reports TRBD1, a call that lacks DNA to check it against. Sequencing used blood T cells: a sorted CD56 or NKG2C T cell subset, CD4+ or CD8+ T cells, or bulk PBMC T cells (not recorded which). This receptor was taken from a woman aged 18 to 75 in good health. This chain's CDR3 is CASSIDVLRQGVNTEAFF.